The TCR beta chain under discussion was sequenced for a study of blood T cell repertoires in COVID-19. Overall study context: Samples representing acute and convalescent COVID-19 were sourced from the United States, Italy and Spain. Sources were T cells, B-cell-depleted T cells, or PBMCs; the material itself was cDNA or gDNA.

In the source study's methods: Estimation of nucleated cell counts relied on the amplification of reference gene primers. The repertoire was sequenced with immunoSEQ multiplex PCR; TCRdb's copy has only in-frame clones and lacks some. V, J and clone size were drawn from that table, and D and trimming were deduced from the DNA. The table shows some 110,000 clones, with over 70% occurring only once. Sequencing was carried out using peripheral blood. The clonotype was recovered from a woman between 70 and 85 years old with acute or convalescent COVID-19.

The CDR3 nucleotides are TGTGCCAGCAGTCACCCTAGGGGTGGGCATTACGAGCAGTACTTC. Protein product: CASSHPRGGHYEQYF. The rearrangement links TRBV6-5 to TRBJ2-7; D may be TRBD1 (5 bases). The germline V gene has CDR1 MNHEY and CDR2 SVGAGI. The V end lost 5 bases, the J end lost 4 bases, and 18 bases lay between the germline ends. The CDR3 consists of 15 residues.